This TCR beta chain was identified during a study of cytomegalovirus exposure and HLA in healthy donors. Notes on this clone: No antigen is known for it.

The PCR had 60 Vbeta and 13 Jbeta primers. Sequencing was performed with immunoSEQ multiplex PCR; in TCRdb, only in-frame clones are kept and a portion is missing. The sample table sets out around 130,000 clones. The V gene's germline CDR1 is SGHRS and CDR2 YFSETQ. The V end lost 4 bases, the J end lost 2 bases, and 11 bases lay between the germline ends. CDR3 size: 14 residues. Study observations and caveats: One variant, a missense change in DCLRE1C, was linked in a later analysis to TCR beta V- and J-gene trimming.

Sequences were obtained from PBMCs. The chain combines TRBV5-1 with TRBJ2-3; D gene ambiguous. The sequence came from a woman aged 40 to 50 in good health and CMV-seronegative. The CDR3 protein is CASSRRSVTDTQYF. In DNA, the CDR3 is TGCGCCAGCAGCCGTAGATCTGTCACAGATACGCAGTATTTT.